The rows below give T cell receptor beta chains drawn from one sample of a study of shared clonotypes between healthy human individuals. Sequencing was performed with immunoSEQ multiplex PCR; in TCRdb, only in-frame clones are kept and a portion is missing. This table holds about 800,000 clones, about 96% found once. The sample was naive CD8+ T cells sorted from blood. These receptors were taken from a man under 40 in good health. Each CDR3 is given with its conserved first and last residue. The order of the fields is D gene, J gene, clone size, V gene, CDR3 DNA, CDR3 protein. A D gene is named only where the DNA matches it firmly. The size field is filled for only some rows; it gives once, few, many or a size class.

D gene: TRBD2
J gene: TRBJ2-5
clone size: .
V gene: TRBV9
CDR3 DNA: TGTGCCAGCAGCCCCAAGGGATGGGCGGGAGTGTCTGAGGAGACCCAGTACTTC
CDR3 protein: CASSPKGWAGVSEETQYF

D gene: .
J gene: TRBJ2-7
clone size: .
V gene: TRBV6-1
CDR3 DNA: TGTGCCAGCAGCCCGAGCGGAGGGATGCGCGAGCAGTACTTC
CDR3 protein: CASSPSGGMREQYF

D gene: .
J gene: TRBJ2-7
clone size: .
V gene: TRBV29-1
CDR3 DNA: TGCAGCGTTACCGGGACGGAAACTTACGAGCAGTACTTC
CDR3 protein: CSVTGTETYEQYF

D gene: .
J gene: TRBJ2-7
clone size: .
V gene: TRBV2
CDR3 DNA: TGTGCCAGCAGTGTCCCCCTCGAGGTCCTAAAGTACGAGCAGTACTTC
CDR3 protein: CASSVPLEVLKYEQYF

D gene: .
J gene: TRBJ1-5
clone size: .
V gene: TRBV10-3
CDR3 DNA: TGTGCCATCAGTGAGTCAGGCCAGCCCCAGCATTTT
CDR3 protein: CAISESGQPQHF

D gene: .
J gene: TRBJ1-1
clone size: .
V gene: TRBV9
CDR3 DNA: TGTGCCAGCAGCGTTGAGGGCACTGAAGCTTTCTTT
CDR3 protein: CASSVEGTEAFF

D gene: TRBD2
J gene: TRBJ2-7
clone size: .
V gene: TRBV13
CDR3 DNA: TGTGCCAGCAGCACGACTAGCGGGATTTCCTACGAGCAGTACTTC
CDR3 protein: CASSTTSGISYEQYF

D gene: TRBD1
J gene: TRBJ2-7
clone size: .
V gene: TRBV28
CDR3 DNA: TGTGCCAGCAGTCTGGACAGGGCCGAGCAGTACTTC
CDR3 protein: CASSLDRAEQYF

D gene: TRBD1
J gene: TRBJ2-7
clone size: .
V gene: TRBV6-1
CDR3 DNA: TGTGCCAGCAGTGAATCGGGACAGTCCCCTGGCTACGAGCAGTACTTC
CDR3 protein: CASSESGQSPGYEQYF

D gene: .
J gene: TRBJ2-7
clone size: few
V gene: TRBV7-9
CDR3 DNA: TGTGCCAGCAGCTCGGACTTCTACGAGCAGTACTTC
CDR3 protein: CASSSDFYEQYF

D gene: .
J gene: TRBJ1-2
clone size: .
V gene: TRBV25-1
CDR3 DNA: TGTGCCAGCAGTGACCCAGGAGACGGCTACACCTTC
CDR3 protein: CASSDPGDGYTF

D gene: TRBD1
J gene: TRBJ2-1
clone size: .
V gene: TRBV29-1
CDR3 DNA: TGCAGCGTTGGTACAGGGGGCTACTACAATGAGCAGTTCTTC
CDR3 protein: CSVGTGGYYNEQFF

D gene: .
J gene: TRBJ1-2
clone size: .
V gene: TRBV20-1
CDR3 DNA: TGCAGTTACCAACAGTTTGGTGGCTACACCTTC
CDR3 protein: CSYQQFGGYTF

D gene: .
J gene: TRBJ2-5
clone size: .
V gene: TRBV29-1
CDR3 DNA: TGCAGCGTTGAGATGGCCCAAGAGACCCAGTACTTC
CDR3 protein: CSVEMAQETQYF

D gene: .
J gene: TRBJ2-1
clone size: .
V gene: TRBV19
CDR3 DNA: TGTGCCAGTAGTACTTTCTTCAATGAGCAGTTCTTC
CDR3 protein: CASSTFFNEQFF

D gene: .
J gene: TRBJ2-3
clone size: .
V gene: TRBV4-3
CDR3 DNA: TGCGCCAGCAGCCAAGATTATTCGGGGGCGCCGGGTCAAGATACGCAGTATTTT
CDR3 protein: CASSQDYSGAPGQDTQYF

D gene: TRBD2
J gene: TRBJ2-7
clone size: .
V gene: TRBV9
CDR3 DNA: TGTGCCAGCAGCCCACGGACTAGCGGGAGTTACGAGCAGTACTTC
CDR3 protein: CASSPRTSGSYEQYF

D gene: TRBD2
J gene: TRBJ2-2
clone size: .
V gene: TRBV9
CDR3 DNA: TGTGCCAGCAGCCTACGCACTAGCGGGAGTCCCAACACCGGGGAGCTGTTTTTT
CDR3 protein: CASSLRTSGSPNTGELFF

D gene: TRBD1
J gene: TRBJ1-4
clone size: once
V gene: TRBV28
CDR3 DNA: TGTGCCAGCCGGCCCCCGGGACAGGGGGTTCAAAAACTGTTTTTT
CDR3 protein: CASRPPGQGVQKLFF

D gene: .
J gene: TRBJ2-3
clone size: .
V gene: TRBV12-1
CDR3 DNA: TGTGCCAGCAGCTTTGGAGGGACGGCAGATACGCAGTATTTT
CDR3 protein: CASSFGGTADTQYF

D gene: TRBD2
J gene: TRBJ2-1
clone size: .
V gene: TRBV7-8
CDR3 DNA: TGTGCCAGCAGCTTGTCGGCGGGAGGTCTTCTGCTCTTC
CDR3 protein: CASSLSAGGLLLF

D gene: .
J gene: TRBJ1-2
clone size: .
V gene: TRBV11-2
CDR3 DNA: TGTGCCAGCAGCTTAAATACAGACGGCTACACCTTC
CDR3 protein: CASSLNTDGYTF

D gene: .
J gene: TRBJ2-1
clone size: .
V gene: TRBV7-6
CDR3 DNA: TGTGCCAGCAGCCCCGGTTTTGAGCAGTTCTTC
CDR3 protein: CASSPGFEQFF

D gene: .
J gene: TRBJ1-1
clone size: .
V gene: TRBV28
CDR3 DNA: TGTGCCAGCAGTTCCCCCGGTGAAGCTTTCTTT
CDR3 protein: CASSSPGEAFF

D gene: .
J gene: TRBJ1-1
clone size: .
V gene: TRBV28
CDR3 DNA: TGTGCCAGCAGTTTACCGTTGAACACTGAAGCTTTCTTT
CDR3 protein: CASSLPLNTEAFF

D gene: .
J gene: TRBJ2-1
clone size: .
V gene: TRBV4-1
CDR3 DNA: TGCGCCAGCAGCCAAGAACCTACCCCTGTTGAGCAGTTCTTC
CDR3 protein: CASSQEPTPVEQFF

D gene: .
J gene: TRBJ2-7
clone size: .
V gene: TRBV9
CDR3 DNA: TGTGCCAGCAGTTTAGGCGGGTGGGCCTACGAGCAGTACTTC
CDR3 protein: CASSLGGWAYEQYF

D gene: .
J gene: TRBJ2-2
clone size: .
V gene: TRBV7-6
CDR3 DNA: TGTGCCAGCAGCTCACCCTCGGAGGCCGGGGAGCTGTTTTTT
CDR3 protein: CASSSPSEAGELFF

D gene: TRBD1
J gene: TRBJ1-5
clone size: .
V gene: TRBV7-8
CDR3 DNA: TGTGTCAGGGGGGGCCCCTTCAATCAGCCCCAGCATTTT
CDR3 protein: CVRGGPFNQPQHF

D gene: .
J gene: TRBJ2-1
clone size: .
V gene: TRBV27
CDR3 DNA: TGTGCCAGCAGTTTACCGGGACCGTACAATGAGCAGTTCTTC
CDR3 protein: CASSLPGPYNEQFF

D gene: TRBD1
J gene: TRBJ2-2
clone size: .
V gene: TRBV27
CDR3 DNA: TGTGCCAGCCGGACCAGGACAGGGGGCACCGGGGAGCTGTTTTTT
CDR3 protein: CASRTRTGGTGELFF

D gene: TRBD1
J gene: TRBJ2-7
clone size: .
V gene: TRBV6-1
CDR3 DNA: TGTGCCAGCAGACAGGGGAGCATCTCCTACGAGCAGTACTTC
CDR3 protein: CASRQGSISYEQYF

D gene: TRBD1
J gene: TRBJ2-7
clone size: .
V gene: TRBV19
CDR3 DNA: TGTGCCAGGGGGAGAGGGGGCGACGAGCAGTACTTC
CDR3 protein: CARGRGGDEQYF

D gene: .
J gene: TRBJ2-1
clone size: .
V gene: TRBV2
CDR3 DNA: TGTGCCAGCAGATCAAGGGATTTGGGAGATGAGCAGTTCTTC
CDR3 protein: CASRSRDLGDEQFF

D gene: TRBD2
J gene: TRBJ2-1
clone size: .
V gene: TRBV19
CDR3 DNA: TGTGCCAGCCAACAGCGGGGCTACAATGAGCAGTTCTTC
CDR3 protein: CASQQRGYNEQFF

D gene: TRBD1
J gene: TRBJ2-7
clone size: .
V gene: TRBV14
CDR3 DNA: TGTGCCAGCAGCCAAGGGGACAGAACCTACGAGCAGTACTTC
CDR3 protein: CASSQGDRTYEQYF

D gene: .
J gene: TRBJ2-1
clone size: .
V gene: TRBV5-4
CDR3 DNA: TGTGCCAGCAGCTCTCCATTTGAGGCCGATGAGCAGTTCTTC
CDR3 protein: CASSSPFEADEQFF

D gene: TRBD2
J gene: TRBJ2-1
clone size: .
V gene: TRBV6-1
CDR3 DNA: TGTGCCAGCAGTGAAACGTTTCTAGCGGGAAGTTACAATGAGCAGTTCTTC
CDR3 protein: CASSETFLAGSYNEQFF

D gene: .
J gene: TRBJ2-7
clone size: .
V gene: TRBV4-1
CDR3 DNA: TGCGCCAGCAGCCCCTCTCTGGCGGGGCGCGAGCAGTACTTC
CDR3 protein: CASSPSLAGREQYF